This T cell receptor beta chain was profiled in a study of OX40 agonist ivuxolimab in advanced cancers. Study background: Three patients showed partial responses: one hepatocellular carcinoma and two cutaneous melanoma cases.

The assay was immunoSEQ multiplex PCR, and TCRdb's table has in-frame clones only and misses some. The data hold some 86,000 clones, with more than 90% observed a single time. In its sample, this clone was seen a few times. Its specificity is not known. Findings and caveats of the study: Antigen specificity of clonally expanded peripheral T cells was not established.

V was cut by 3 bases and J by 8 bases, with 16 bases left in between. CDR3 length: 15 residues. Germline V lookup: CDR1 ENHRY, CDR2 SYGVKD. Collection of blood occurred at baseline, at cycle 4 day 1, and at cycle 7 day 1. This clonotype was obtained from an adult with an advanced solid tumor such as melanoma, head and neck, liver or kidney cancer. The sequencing used CD4+ or CD8+ T cells sorted from blood, collected in a trial of the OX40 agonist ivuxolimab. This chain connects TRBV10-3 to TRBJ1-4; a possible D gene is TRBD1 (6 bases). The CDR3 sequence: CAISEGQGGDEKLFF. The CDR3 DNA sequence: TGTGCCATCAGTGAAGGGCAAGGGGGGGACGAAAAACTGTTTTTT.